These 29 T cell receptor beta chains originate from one sample sequenced in a study of blood T cell repertoires in COVID-19 (dated by TCRdb to the early 2020s). Library preparation employed the immunoSEQ multiplex PCR assay. This is the immuneACCESS table as TCRdb keeps it, with only in-frame sequences that have V and J called. A part of the clones is gone; compared with another copy, unresolved V genes explain less than half, and the rest is unexplained. This sample lists nearly 200,000 clones; around four fifths were detected once. Together, the top ten hold approximately 6.9% of the sample. The specimen sequenced was peripheral blood. These receptors came from a human donor with acute or convalescent COVID-19. The donor label of this sample is uncertain.

The gene calls are TRBV15 and TRBJ1-5; weak D call: TRBD1 (6 bases). The germline V gene has CDR1 LNHNV and CDR2 YYDKDF (reference sequence). This CDR3 is 15 amino acids long. V lost 0 bases to trimming and J lost 9 bases, with 15 bases between them. The CDR3 region has the DNA TGTGCCACCAGCAGAGAAGGTTCAGGGGTTTGGCCCCAGCATTTT. This gives the protein CATSREGSGVWPQHF. Using reference TRBV15 and TRBJ1-5 for the parts outside the CDR3, the full variable domain is DAMVIQNPRYQVTQFGKPVTLSCSQTLNHNVMYWYQQKSSQAPKLLFHYYDKDFNNEADTPDNFQSRRPNTSFCFLDIRSPGLGDTAMYLCATSREGSGVWPQHFGDGTRLSIL.

The rearrangement joins TRBV19 to TRBJ2-7; maybe TRBD1 (6 bases). Between the trimmed V and J ends, which lost 3 bases and 5 bases, there was a span of 11 bases. This CDR3 has 13 residues. The germline CDR1 and CDR2 sequences are LNHDA and SQIVND (reference sequence). CDR3 nucleotide sequence: TGTGCCAGTAGTATGGCAGGGGCCCACGAGCAGTACTTC. Amino acid sequence: CASSMAGAHEQYF.

Concerning this clone itself: This sample also contains other DNA sequences that code for the same CDR3. This chain uses TRBV4-3 with TRBJ2-2, with no clear D. CDR1 and CDR2 from the germline V gene are LGHNA and YSLEER. This CDR3 is built from 14 residues. V was shortened by 0 bases and J by 4 bases, with 6 bases between the two germline ends. CDR3 DNA: TGCGCCAGCAGCCAAGACCCCGGCACCGGGGAGCTGTTTTTT. Translation: CASSQDPGTGELFF.

The chain recombines TRBV21-1 with TRBJ2-2; TRBD1, the table's D call, was not compared with the DNA. TRBV21-1 counts as a pseudogene. The CDR3 totals 16 residues. This CDR3 is CASSKKRTGPTGELFF. Here the CDR3 DNA reads TGTGCCAGCAGCAAGAAACGGACAGGACCCACCGGGGAGCTGTTTTTT.

The V gene is TRBV7-2, the J gene TRBJ2-3, with D possibly TRBD2 on 7 matching bases. Germline values: CDR1 SGHTA, CDR2 FQGNSA. V dropped 11 bases and J dropped 5 bases, with 17 bases sitting between them. The CDR3 length is 13 residues. The CDR3 coding sequence is TGTGCCGGCGGGCGGGGGCGCGGAGATACGCAGTATTTT. It encodes CAGGRGRGDTQYF. The variable domain in full, with the rest retrieved from reference TRBV7-2 and TRBJ2-3, is GAGVSQSPSNKVTEKGKDVELRCDPISGHTALYWYRQSLGQGLEFLIYFQGNSAPDKSGLPSDRFSAERTGGSVSTLTIQRTQQEDSAVYLCAGGRGRGDTQYFGPGTRLTVL.

The chain uses TRBV2 and TRBJ2-2; TRBD1 is a possible D gene (5 bases). Germline CDR1 reads SNHLY; CDR2 reads FYNNEI. V lost 5 bases and J lost 7, with 11 bases in between. The CDR3 length is 13 residues. CDR3 sequence: CASSPQDLGELFF. The CDR3 DNA follows: TGTGCCAGCAGTCCACAGGATCTCGGGGAGCTGTTTTTT.

The V and J genes are TRBV7-9 and TRBJ1-6; a possible D gene is TRBD1 (5 bases). V was shortened by 5 bases and J by 4 bases, with 9 bases between the two germline ends. Germline V gene lookup returns CDR1 SEHNR and CDR2 FQNEAQ (reference sequence). The CDR3 runs to 14 residues. The CDR3 is CASSQTEYNSPLHF. CDR3 nucleotides: TGTGCCAGCAGCCAGACAGAGTATAATTCACCCCTCCACTTT.

The rearrangement links TRBV28 to TRBJ2-7, with 10 nucleotides matching TRBD1. Germline V gene lookup returns CDR1 MDHEN and CDR2 SYDVKM. The V gene end was trimmed by 6 bases and the J gene end by 7 bases; junction bases not matched to a gene: 6. The CDR3 loop spans 13 amino acids. The CDR3 protein is CASRGTGEEEQYF. For the CDR3, the DNA is TGTGCCAGCAGGGGGACAGGGGAAGAAGAGCAGTACTTC.

This clone was seen only a few times. This rearrangement joins TRBV30 to TRBJ2-2; TRBD2 matches 11 bases. The germline gives CDR1 GTSNPN, CDR2 SVGIG (reference sequence). V gave up 2 bases and J gave up 6 bases; unmatched junction bases: 2. The CDR3 sequence is 14 residues long. CDR3 DNA: TGTGCCTGGAGTCGTAGCGGGAGGGCCGGGGAGCTGTTTTTT. Amino acid sequence: CAWSRSGRAGELFF.

The chain has TRBV5-1 and TRBJ1-4; D is ambiguous. The CDR3 contains 15 residues. In germline, CDR1 is SGHRS, CDR2 YFSETQ. V lost 0 bases, J lost 1 base, and 7 bases lay in between. CDR3 loop: CASSLALRTNEKLFF. The CDR3 DNA sequence: TGCGCCAGCAGCTTGGCTCTGAGAACTAATGAAAAACTGTTTTTT.

In this sample, this clone turned up once. This rearrangement joins TRBV27 to TRBJ1-1; tentative D call: TRBD1 (6 bases). Germline lookup yields CDR1 MNHEY and CDR2 SMNVEV (reference sequence). This CDR3 spans 15 amino acids. The V end lost 2 bases, the J end lost 0 bases, and 10 bases lay between the germline ends. The CDR3 reads CASSLGGILNTEAFF. The CDR3 DNA follows: TGTGCCAGCAGTTTAGGGGGCATCCTGAACACTGAAGCTTTCTTT.

The chain couples TRBV27 to TRBJ2-7, with 11 positions matching TRBD2. The junction had 5 bases not matched to a gene; V was cut back by 9 bases and J by 4 bases. Germline V gives CDR1 MNHEY, CDR2 SMNVEV (reference sequence). This CDR3 region has 13 residues. The CDR3 loop reads CASTGTSGYEQYF. CDR3 sequence (DNA): TGTGCCAGTACCGGGACTAGCGGATACGAGCAGTACTTC.

V and J are TRBV27 and TRBJ2-2, with 7 bases lining up with TRBD2. Per the germline V gene, CDR1 is MNHEY and CDR2 is SMNVEV (reference sequence). Losses at the gene ends were 4 bases for V and 4 bases for J; bases not matched to a gene: 6. This CDR3 comprises 15 residues. The CDR3 DNA is TGTGCCAGCAGTTGGGATGGGAGGGTCACCGGGGAGCTGTTTTTT. It specifies CASSWDGRVTGELFF.

This sequence joins TRBV7-8 and TRBJ1-1; D perhaps matches TRBD1 (5 bases). V was pared by 3 bases and J by 7 bases, with 6 bases between. The CDR3 length is 11 residues. Germline V gene data show CDR1 as SGHVS and CDR2 as FQNEAQ. DNA for the CDR3: TGTGCCAGCAGCTTTGACAGTGAAGCTTTCTTT. Translation gives CASSFDSEAFF.

The rearrangement joins TRBV5-4 to TRBJ2-6; 8 bases agree with TRBD2. The CDR3 contains 16 residues. Germline CDR1 and CDR2: SGHNT and YYREEE (reference sequence). Trimming cost V 4 bases and J 1 base; bases outside gene matches: 4. The CDR3 bases are TGTGCCAGCAGCGGGACTAGGAGGTCTGGGGCCAACGTCCTGACTTTC. Translated: CASSGTRRSGANVLTF.

This chain uses TRBV6-6 with TRBJ2-4; maybe TRBD1 (6 bases). Germline values: CDR1 MNHNY, CDR2 SVGAGI (reference sequence). This CDR3 contains 14 residues. Trimming took off 8 bases at V and 2 bases at J, with 13 bases between the two ends. The CDR3 region has the DNA TGTGCCAGCTTGGAGCAGGGGTCCAAAAACATTCAGTACTTC. Its protein product is CASLEQGSKNIQYF.

The chain combines TRBV28 with TRBJ2-7; TRBD1 aligns across 7 bases. CDR3 length: 15 residues. V shed 5 bases, J shed 5 bases, and the junction held 12 bases outside the gene matches. Germline V gene lookup returns CDR1 MDHEN and CDR2 SYDVKM. The CDR3 bases are TGTGCCAGCAGTCCACCGACAGGGCGAGCCCACGAGCAGTACTTC. Protein product: CASSPPTGRAHEQYF.

V gene TRBV18 combines with J gene TRBJ1-1; D remains unclear. The CDR3 has 13 amino acids. Per germline, CDR1 KGHSH and CDR2 LQKENI. Trimming cost V 1 base and J 1 base, with 4 bases left between them. The CDR3 is CASSPQRNTEAFF. CDR3 bases: TGTGCCAGCTCACCACAGAGGAACACTGAAGCTTTCTTT.

This chain joins TRBV9 and TRBJ1-5, with D perhaps matching TRBD1 (5 bases). Germline-derived CDR1 and CDR2 are SGDLS and YYNGEE. The CDR3 is 15 amino acids. Trimming removed 4 bases at V and 4 bases at J, with 15 bases between. The CDR3 DNA reads as TGTGCCAGCAGCTCAGGTGCAGGGAATAATCAGCCCCAGCATTTT. It is translated as CASSSGAGNNQPQHF.

The J gene is TRBJ1-3, the V gene TRBV4-3; 7 positions match TRBD1. J lost 2 bases, V lost 4 bases, and 5 bases had no gene match. CDR1 is LGHNA, CDR2 YSLEER, per germline. The CDR3 is made up of 15 amino acids. The CDR3 DNA reads TGCGCCAGCAGCCCAGAGGGGGCGGCTGGAAACACCATATATTTT. Its translation is CASSPEGAAGNTIYF.

The chain is built from TRBV24-1 and TRBJ1-5; TRBD1 matches 8 bases. The ends lost 9 bases at V and 0 bases at J; junction bases unmatched: 6. Looked up from germline, CDR1 is KGHDR and CDR2 is SFDVKD. The CDR3 consists of 15 residues. The CDR3 DNA reads as TGTGCCACCCGGGGACAGGAAGATAGCAATCAGCCCCAGCATTTT. Its protein is CATRGQEDSNQPQHF.

The V and J genes are TRBV7-9 and TRBJ2-6; no clear D gene. Trimming pared 5 bases from V and 1 base from J, leaving 3 bases between. The CDR3 is 13 residues long. Looked up from germline, CDR1 is SEHNR and CDR2 is FQNEAQ (reference sequence). CDR3 bases: TGTGCCAGCAGCGTATCTGGGGCCAACGTCCTGACTTTC. This translates into CASSVSGANVLTF. Variable domain in full (rest from reference TRBV7-9 and TRBJ2-6): DTGVSQNPRHKITKRGQNVTFRCDPISEHNRLYWYRQTLGQGPEFLTYFQNEAQLEKSRLLSDRFSAERPKGSFSTLEIQRTEQGDSAMYLCASSVSGANVLTFGAGSRLTVL.

V is TRBV11-3 and J is TRBJ2-1; tentatively, D is TRBD2 (5 bases). CDR1 is SGHNT and CDR2 is YENEEA in the germline V gene. This CDR3 is 12 amino acids long. Trimming pared 3 bases from V and 9 bases from J, leaving 9 bases between. Here the CDR3 reads CASSFMAGEQFF. CDR3 in DNA: TGTGCCAGCAGCTTCATGGCGGGTGAGCAGTTCTTC. The variable domain in full, with the rest retrieved from reference TRBV11-3 and TRBJ2-1, is EAGVVQSPRYKIIEKKQPVAFWCNPISGHNTLYWYLQNLGQGPELLIRYENEEAVDDSQLPKDRFSAERLKGVDSTLKIQPAELGDSAVYLCASSFMAGEQFFGPGTRLTVL.

This chain uses TRBV30 with TRBJ2-7; no clear D gene. Per the germline V gene, CDR1 is GTSNPN and CDR2 is SVGIG (reference sequence). V was shortened by 2 bases and J by 2 bases, with 10 bases between the two germline ends. CDR3 length equals 13 residues. In DNA, the CDR3 is TGTGCCTGGAGTACGGGTTGGGCCTACGAGCAGTACTTC. It specifies CAWSTGWAYEQYF.

Only a few counts were recorded for this clone. The chain combines TRBV4-2 with TRBJ1-5, with 9 bases fitting TRBD1. The CDR3 loop spans 16 amino acids. Unmatched junction bases numbered 9, after V lost 2 bases and J lost 7 bases. Germline CDR1 LGHNA, CDR2 YNFKEQ. CDR3 sequence: CASSQKLDRGYQPQHF. In DNA, the CDR3 is TGTGCCAGCAGCCAAAAACTGGACAGGGGATACCAGCCCCAGCATTTT.

The chain combines TRBV7-2 with TRBJ2-1; TRBD2 aligns across 12 bases. This CDR3 region has 15 residues. V lost 5 bases and J lost 10; bases outside the gene matches: 9. Germline CDR1 SGHTA, CDR2 FQGNSA. CDR3 loop: CASSPGLAGSREQFF. CDR3 DNA sequence: TGTGCCAGCAGCCCCGGACTAGCGGGGTCCAGGGAGCAGTTCTTC.

This chain connects TRBV27 to TRBJ2-2, with D possibly being TRBD2 (6 bases). The CDR3 is made up of 15 amino acids. Germline CDR1 MNHEY, CDR2 SMNVEV (reference sequence). V lost 5 bases and J 2 bases, leaving 12 bases between the germline ends. The CDR3 here is CASSTGTRNTGELFF. In nucleotides, the CDR3 is TGTGCCAGCAGTACCGGGACTCGTAACACCGGGGAGCTGTTTTTT.

This clone was seen a single time. The rearrangement links TRBV24-1 to TRBJ1-5; D unresolved. Deletions cut 5 bases from V and 7 bases from J, with 14 bases between. Germline V gene sequence: CDR1 KGHDR, CDR2 SFDVKD. The CDR3 runs 14 residues. The CDR3 nucleotides read TGTGCCACCAGTGGCAGGTGGGTCAACCAGCCCCAGCATTTT. This encodes CATSGRWVNQPQHF.

The chain couples TRBV19 to TRBJ2-7, with a tentative D call TRBD2 (7 bases). The CDR3 is made up of 12 amino acids. V was shortened by 11 bases and J by 4 bases, with 15 bases between the two germline ends. Germline CDR1 is LNHDA and CDR2 is SQIVND (reference sequence). The CDR3 protein is CASRGGSYEQYF. The CDR3 region has the DNA TGTGCCTCTAGGGGGGGATCGTACGAGCAGTACTTC.